Below are 10 T cell receptor beta chains sequenced from a single sample in a study of T cell responses to AZD1222 COVID-19 vaccine. Repertoires were generated with immunoSEQ multiplex PCR, while TCRdb's copy carries only in-frame clones and drops some. Among about 83,000 clones, 88% were seen once, and the ten largest hold roughly 4.8%. The sequencing used peripheral blood, collected on day 0 of MenACWY control vaccination. These receptors were obtained from an adult in good health.

The chain combines TRBV10-1 with TRBJ1-2; TRBD1 aligns across 7 bases. V lost 4 bases to trimming and J lost 4 bases; unmatched junction nucleotides: 3. Per the germline V gene, CDR1 is WNHNN and CDR2 is SYGVQD (reference sequence). This CDR3 spans 13 amino acids. This chain's CDR3 is CASSATGRYGYTF. The DNA for the CDR3 is TGCGCCAGCAGTGCGACAGGGCGCTATGGCTACACCTTC.

V gene TRBV4-3 combines with J gene TRBJ1-6; tentative D call: TRBD1 (6 bases). The CDR3 runs to 19 residues. CDR1 and CDR2 from the germline V gene are LGHNA and YSLEER. V lost 0 bases to trimming and J lost 7 bases, with 22 bases between them. The CDR3 DNA is TGCGCCAGCAGCCAAGATAGCCCCTTGGCAGGGGCCAACAATTCACCCCTCCACTTT. This encodes CASSQDSPLAGANNSPLHF.

The chain has TRBV10-3 and TRBJ2-3, with 9 bases aligning to TRBD1. Per germline, CDR1 ENHRY and CDR2 SYGVKD. The V gene end was trimmed by 6 bases and the J gene end by 1 base; junction bases not matched to a gene: 2. The CDR3 is 14 amino acids. The chain's CDR3 is CAISRDRGTDTQYF. CDR3 nucleotides: TGTGCCATCAGCCGGGACAGGGGCACAGATACGCAGTATTTT.

This chain connects TRBV19 to TRBJ1-5, with no clear D. V lost 5 bases, J lost 4 bases, and 12 bases lay in between. This CDR3 has 14 amino acids. Germline CDR1 and CDR2: LNHDA and SQIVND (reference sequence). Here the CDR3 DNA reads TGTGCCAGTAGTCCGGCACAGACAAATCAGCCCCAGCATTTT. Translated, it gives CASSPAQTNQPQHF.

The chain recombines TRBV7-9 with TRBJ1-2; 7 nucleotides match TRBD1. Per germline, CDR1 SEHNR and CDR2 FQNEAQ (reference sequence). V gave up 0 bases and J gave up 4 bases; unmatched junction bases: 8. This CDR3 comprises 16 residues. CDR3 bases: TGTGCCAGCAGCTTAGCTGGACAGGATTATAGCTATGGCTACACCTTC. Its translation is CASSLAGQDYSYGYTF.

The chain uses TRBV4-1 and TRBJ2-4, with unresolved D. In germline, CDR1 is MGHRA, CDR2 YSYEKL. This CDR3 has 16 amino acids. V was pared by 2 bases and J by 2 bases, with 13 bases between. CDR3: CASSQTVGFPKNIQYF. CDR3 DNA sequence: TGCGCCAGCAGCCAAACGGTGGGGTTTCCCAAAAACATTCAGTACTTC.

The chain's CDR3 is CASSLNGRNGAQETQYF. CDR3 nucleotides: TGTGCCAGCAGCTTAAATGGAAGGAACGGGGCCCAAGAGACCCAGTACTTC. The V and J genes are TRBV7-3 and TRBJ2-5; the D gene could be TRBD1 or TRBD2 (5 bases each). V was trimmed by 1 base and J by 1 base, leaving 16 bases between them. The length of the CDR3 is 17 residues. Germline V gene data show CDR1 as SGHTA and CDR2 as FQGTGA.

V usage is TRBV3-1 (or the pseudogene TRBV3-2) and J usage is TRBJ2-2; 7 positions match TRBD2. This CDR3 is built from 14 residues. Losses at the gene ends were 1 base for V and 7 bases for J; bases not matched to a gene: 3. Germline values: CDR1 LGHDT, CDR2 YNNKEL (reference sequence). CDR3: CASSQVRTSGELFF. CDR3 bases: TGTGCCAGCAGCCAAGTTAGGACTAGCGGGGAGCTGTTTTTT.

The V and J genes are TRBV7-6 and TRBJ2-6; D possibly corresponds to TRBD1 (7 bases). CDR1 is SGHVS, CDR2 FNYEAQ, per germline. The CDR3 is made up of 17 amino acids. V gave up 5 bases and J gave up 4 bases, with 18 bases separating them. CDR3 residues: CASSAGQTGVGANVLTF. For the CDR3, the DNA is TGTGCCAGCAGCGCGGGGCAAACAGGGGTCGGGGCCAACGTCCTGACTTTC.

The gene calls are TRBV5-1 and TRBJ2-7; 8 nucleotides align to TRBD2. Germline V lookup: CDR1 SGHRS, CDR2 YFSETQ. The CDR3 is 15 amino acids. After removal of 0 bases from V and 2 bases from J, the junction contained 4 bases not matched to a gene. Here the CDR3 reads CASSLAVAGTYEQYF. CDR3 DNA sequence: TGCGCCAGCAGCTTGGCCGTAGCGGGGACCTACGAGCAGTACTTC.